The rows below give T cell receptor beta chains drawn from one sample of a study of vaccination and CD4 T cells after COVID-19. The antigens of these receptors remain unknown. MiXCR, run by TCRdb on the PCR reads, gives a single entry per CDR3 protein. The sample includes approximately 8,500 distinct CDR3 sequences, 60% of them seen just once. Sequencing was performed on CD4+ T cells from blood, cultured in vitro. These receptors all stem from a human donor who had recovered from COVID-19. CDR3s include the opening cysteine and the closing phenylalanine or tryptophan. D genes are given only for firm matches. Where a row states a size, it is once, few, many or the class of an expanded clone; other rows omit it.

V gene	D gene	J gene	clone size	CDR3 protein	CDR3 DNA
TRBV9	-	TRBJ2-1	-	CASSVDWYGEQFF	TGTGCCAGCAGCGTAGATTGGTATGGTGAGCAGTTCTTC
TRBV5-4	-	TRBJ1-1	-	CASSFGLTEAFF	TGTGCCAGCAGCTTCGGACTGACTGAAGCTTTCTTT
TRBV20-1	-	TRBJ1-1	-	CSARDLGGLVTEAFF	TGCAGTGCTAGAGATTTGGGGGGGCTGGTCACTGAAGCTTTCTTT
TRBV27	-	TRBJ2-3	-	CASRGSPRHETQYF	TGTGCCAGCCGTGGGTCGCCCCGACACGAAACGCAGTATTTT
TRBV6-1	TRBD1	TRBJ2-7	-	CASRQGAYEQYF	TGTGCCAGCAGGCAGGGGGCGTACGAGCAGTACTTC
TRBV7-3	-	TRBJ2-5	-	CASSPGVQETQYF	TGTGCCAGCAGCCCGGGGGTCCAAGAGACCCAGTACTTC
TRBV4-3	-	TRBJ2-2	-	CASSQAYIAGELFF	TGCGCCAGCAGCCAAGCGTACATCGCCGGGGAGCTGTTTTTT
TRBV9	-	TRBJ1-1	-	CASSARGDIGTEAFF	TGTGCCAGCAGCGCGCGAGGGGACATCGGAACTGAAGCTTTCTTT
TRBV6-1	-	TRBJ2-1	-	CASSHRGADEQFF	TGTGCCAGCAGCCATCGGGGGGCAGATGAGCAGTTCTTC
TRBV6-2/TRBV6-3	-	TRBJ2-3	-	CASSYGEGVRQYF	TGTGCCAGCAGTTACGGTGAGGGAGTCCGGCAGTATTTT
TRBV20-1	-	TRBJ1-6	-	CSARDTRGQSPLHF	TGCAGTGCTAGGGACACGCGGGGGCAGTCACCCCTCCACTTT
TRBV7-2	-	TRBJ2-3	-	CASSLVVSTDTQYF	TGTGCCAGCAGCTTAGTAGTCAGCACAGATACGCAGTATTTT
TRBV24-1	-	TRBJ1-2	-	CATSDTQKGRIGYTF	TGTGCCACCAGTGACACACAAAAGGGGAGGATTGGCTACACCTTC
TRBV14	-	TRBJ1-2	once	CASSQNPGRTLF	TGTGCCAGCAGCCAAAACCCGGGCCGTACGCTTTTC
TRBV12-2	-	TRBJ1-1	-	CASRLRGGKTTEAFF	TGTGCAAGTCGCTTGCGGGGGGGGAAGACCACTGAAGCTTTCTTT
TRBV6-1	-	TRBJ1-5	-	CASSEVGKGRSNQPQHF	TGTGCCAGCAGTGAAGTGGGTAAGGGTCGGAGCAATCAGCCCCAGCATTTT